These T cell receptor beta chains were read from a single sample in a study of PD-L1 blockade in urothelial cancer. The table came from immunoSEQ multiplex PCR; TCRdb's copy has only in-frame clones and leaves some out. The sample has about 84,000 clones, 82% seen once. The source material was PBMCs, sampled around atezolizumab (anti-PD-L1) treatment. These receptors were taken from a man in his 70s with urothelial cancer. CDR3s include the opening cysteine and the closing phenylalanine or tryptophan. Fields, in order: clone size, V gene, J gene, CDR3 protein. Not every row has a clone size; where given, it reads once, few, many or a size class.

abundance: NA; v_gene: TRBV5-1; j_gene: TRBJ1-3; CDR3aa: CASSLQGSGNTIYF
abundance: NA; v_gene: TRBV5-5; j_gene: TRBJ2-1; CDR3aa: CASSLTRISYNEQFF
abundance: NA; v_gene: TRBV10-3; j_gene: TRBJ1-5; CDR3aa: CAIRGTGGNQPQHF
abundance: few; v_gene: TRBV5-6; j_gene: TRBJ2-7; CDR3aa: CASSLGGYEQYF
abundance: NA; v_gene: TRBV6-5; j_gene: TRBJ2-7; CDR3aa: CASSYRPGQGDEQYF
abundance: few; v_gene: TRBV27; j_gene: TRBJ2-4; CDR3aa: CASSVGGRLDIQYF
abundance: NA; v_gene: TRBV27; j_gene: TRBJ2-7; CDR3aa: CASSLSVGTSYEQYF
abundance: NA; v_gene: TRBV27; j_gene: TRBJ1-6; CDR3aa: CASSVAPRQSPLHF
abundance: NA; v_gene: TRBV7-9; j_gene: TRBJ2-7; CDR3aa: CASSGTGTSYEQYF
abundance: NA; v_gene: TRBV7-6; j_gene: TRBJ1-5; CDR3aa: CASSLRTGGNQPQHF
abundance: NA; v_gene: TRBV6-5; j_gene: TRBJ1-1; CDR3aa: CASIDRGRGNTEAFF
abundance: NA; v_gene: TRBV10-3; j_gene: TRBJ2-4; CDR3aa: CAISFSGLSKNIQYF
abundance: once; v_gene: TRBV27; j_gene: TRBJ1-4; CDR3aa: CASSFRRANEKLFF
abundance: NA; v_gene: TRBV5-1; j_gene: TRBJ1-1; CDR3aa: CASTPGGGEGTEAFF
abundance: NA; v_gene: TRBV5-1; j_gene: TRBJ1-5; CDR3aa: CASSLRQGASQPQHF
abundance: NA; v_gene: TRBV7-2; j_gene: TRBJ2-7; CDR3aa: CASSLDSVGSEQYF
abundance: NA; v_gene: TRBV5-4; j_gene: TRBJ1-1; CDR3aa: CASSSRGTEAFF
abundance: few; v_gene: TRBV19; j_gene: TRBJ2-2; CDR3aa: CASRLDSGNTGELFF
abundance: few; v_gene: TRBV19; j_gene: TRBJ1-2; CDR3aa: CASRPGQHGYTF
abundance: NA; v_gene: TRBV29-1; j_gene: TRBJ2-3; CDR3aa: CSVEDFSDTQYF
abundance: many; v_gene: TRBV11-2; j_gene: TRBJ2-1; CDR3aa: CASSLGRGRPNEQFF
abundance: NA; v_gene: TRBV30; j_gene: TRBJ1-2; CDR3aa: CAWSAGTGPNYGYTF
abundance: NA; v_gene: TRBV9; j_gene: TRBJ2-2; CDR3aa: CASSVDERNTGELFF
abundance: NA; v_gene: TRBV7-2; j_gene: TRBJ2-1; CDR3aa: CASSLSGGAYNEQFF
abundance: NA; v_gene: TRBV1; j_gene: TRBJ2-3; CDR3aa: CTSSQDQASGSGDTQYF
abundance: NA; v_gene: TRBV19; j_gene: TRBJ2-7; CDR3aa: CASSTRTGHSYEQYF
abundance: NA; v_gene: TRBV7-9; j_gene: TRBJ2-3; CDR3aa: CASSLYWSVGTDTQYF